Listed here is a single T cell receptor beta chain. The CDR3 covers 14 residues. V was trimmed by 2 bases and J by 4 bases, leaving 11 bases between them. Germline V CDR1 and CDR2: LNHDA, SQIVND (reference sequence). These data are taken from a study of control samples from healthy donors and cancer patients. Produced via immunoSEQ multiplex PCR; TCRdb's table is partial and in-frame only. Here the sample spans about 100,000 clones, roughly 90% being singletons. This receptor was identified in a woman aged 50 to 65 in good health. The sample comprised blood. The chain recombines TRBV19 with TRBJ1-1, with D maybe TRBD1 (5 bases). This chain's CDR3 is CASSISLGVTEAFF. CDR3 DNA sequence: TGTGCCAGTAGTATATCCCTAGGGGTCACTGAAGCTTTCTTT. The full variable domain, rest sourced from reference TRBV19 and TRBJ1-1, is DGGITQSPKYLFRKEGQNVTLSCEQNLNHDAMYWYRQDPGQGLRLIYYSQIVNDFQKGDIAEGYSVSREKKESFPLTVTSAQKNPTAFYLCASSISLGVTEAFFGQGTRLTVV.